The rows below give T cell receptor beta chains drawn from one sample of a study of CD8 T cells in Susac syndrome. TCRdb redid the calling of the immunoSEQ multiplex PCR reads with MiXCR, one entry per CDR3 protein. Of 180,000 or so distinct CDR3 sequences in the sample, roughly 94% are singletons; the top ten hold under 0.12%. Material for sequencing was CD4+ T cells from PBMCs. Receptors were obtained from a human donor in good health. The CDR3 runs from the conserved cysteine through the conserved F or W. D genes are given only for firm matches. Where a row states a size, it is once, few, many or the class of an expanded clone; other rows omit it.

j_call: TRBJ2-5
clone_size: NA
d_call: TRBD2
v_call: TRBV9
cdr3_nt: TGTGCCAGCAGCGGAAGTAGCGGGGGAGGGGAGACCCAGTACTTC
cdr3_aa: CASSGSSGGGETQYF

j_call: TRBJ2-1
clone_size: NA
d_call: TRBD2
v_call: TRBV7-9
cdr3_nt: TGTGCCAGCAGCTCCCCTGCTAGCGGGAGTGCCTACAATGAGCAGTTCTTC
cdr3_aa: CASSSPASGSAYNEQFF

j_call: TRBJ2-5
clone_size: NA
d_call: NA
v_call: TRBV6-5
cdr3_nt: TGTGCCAGCAGTTACGCTGGACAGGGAGGGGGGACCCAGTACTTC
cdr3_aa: CASSYAGQGGGTQYF

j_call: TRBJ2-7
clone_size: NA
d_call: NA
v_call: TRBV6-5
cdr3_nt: TGTGCCACCCTCGGGACGGCCTCCTACGAGCAGTACTTC
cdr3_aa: CATLGTASYEQYF

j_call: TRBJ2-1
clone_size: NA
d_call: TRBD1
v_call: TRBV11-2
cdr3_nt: TGTGCCAGCAGCCGTACCCAGGGGGTAGGGGAGCAGTTCTTC
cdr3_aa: CASSRTQGVGEQFF

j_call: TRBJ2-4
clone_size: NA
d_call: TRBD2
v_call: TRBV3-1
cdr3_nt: TGTGCCAGCAGCCCCCAAGTAGCGGGAGTTAGGGCCAAAAACATTCAGTACTTC
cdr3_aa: CASSPQVAGVRAKNIQYF

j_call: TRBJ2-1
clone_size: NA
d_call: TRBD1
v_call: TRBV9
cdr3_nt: TGTGCCAGCAGCGTACAACAGGGGATGGGATACAATGAGCAGTTCTTC
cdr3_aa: CASSVQQGMGYNEQFF

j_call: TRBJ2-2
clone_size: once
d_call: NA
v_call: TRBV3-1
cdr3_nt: TGTGCCAGCAGCCAAGAATCGCGTACCGGGGAGCTGTTTTTT
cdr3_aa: CASSQESRTGELFF

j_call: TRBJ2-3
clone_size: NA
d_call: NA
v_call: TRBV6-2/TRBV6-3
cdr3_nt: TGTGCCAGCAATCCGATTCGGGAAGATACGCAGTATTTT
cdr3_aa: CASNPIREDTQYF

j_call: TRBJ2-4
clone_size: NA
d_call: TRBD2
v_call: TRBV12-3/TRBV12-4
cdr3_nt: TGTGCCAGCAGTTTCACGGGAGGTGATAGAGTGGGCATTCAGTACTTC
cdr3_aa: CASSFTGGDRVGIQYF

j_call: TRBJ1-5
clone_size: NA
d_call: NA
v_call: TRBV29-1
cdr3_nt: TGCAGCGTTGTAGTGGACCAAGGGCCCCAGCATTTT
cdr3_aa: CSVVVDQGPQHF

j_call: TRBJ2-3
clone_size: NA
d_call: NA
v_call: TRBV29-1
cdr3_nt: TGCAGCGTTGGAAGTGGGGGCACAGATACGCAGTATTTT
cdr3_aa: CSVGSGGTDTQYF

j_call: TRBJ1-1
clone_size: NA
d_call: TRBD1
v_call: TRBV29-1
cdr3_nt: TGCAGCGTCGCCAGGGGGGATGAAGCTTTCTTT
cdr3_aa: CSVARGDEAFF

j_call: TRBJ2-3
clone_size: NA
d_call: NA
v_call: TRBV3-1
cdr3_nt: TGTGCCAGCAGGGACTACTCCACAGATACGCAGTATTTT
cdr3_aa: CASRDYSTDTQYF

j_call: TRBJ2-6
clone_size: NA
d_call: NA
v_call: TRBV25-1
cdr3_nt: TGTGCCAGCAGTGCCCTAACCAACGTCCTGACTTTC
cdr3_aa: CASSALTNVLTF

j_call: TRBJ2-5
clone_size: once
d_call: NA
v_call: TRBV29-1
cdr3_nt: TGCAGCGTACACGAGGGTGGGGGGCAGTACTTC
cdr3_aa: CSVHEGGGQYF

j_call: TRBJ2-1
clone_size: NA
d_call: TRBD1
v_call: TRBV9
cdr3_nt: TGTGCCAGCAGCCCGCGGATCGGACAGGGGGGGCAGTTCTTC
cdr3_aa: CASSPRIGQGGQFF

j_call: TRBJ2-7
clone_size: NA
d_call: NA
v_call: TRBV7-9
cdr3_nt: TGTGCCAGCACCGTCACCCCGGGGGAGCAGTACTTC
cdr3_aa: CASTVTPGEQYF

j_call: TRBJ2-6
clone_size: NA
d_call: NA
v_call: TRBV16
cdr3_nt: TGTGCCAGCAGCCTTAAAGGGGGAACCGGGGCCAACGTCCTGACTTTC
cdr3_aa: CASSLKGGTGANVLTF

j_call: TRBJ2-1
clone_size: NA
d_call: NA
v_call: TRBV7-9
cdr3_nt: TGTGCCAGCATCCTTAGTGGTCAGATGGGATACAATGAGCAGTTCTTC
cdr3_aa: CASILSGQMGYNEQFF

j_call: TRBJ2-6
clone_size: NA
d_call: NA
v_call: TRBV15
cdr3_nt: TGTGCCACCAGCGCCTCTGGGGCCAACGTCCTGACTTTC
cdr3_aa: CATSASGANVLTF

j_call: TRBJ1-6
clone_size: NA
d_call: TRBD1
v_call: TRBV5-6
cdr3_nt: TGTGCCAGCAGCTCCGGGACAGGGGATTCACCCCTCCACTTT
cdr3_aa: CASSSGTGDSPLHF

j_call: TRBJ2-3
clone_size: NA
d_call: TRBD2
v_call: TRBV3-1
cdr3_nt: TGTGCCAGCAGCCAAGTTGCGGGGGGGGATACGCAGTATTTT
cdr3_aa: CASSQVAGGDTQYF

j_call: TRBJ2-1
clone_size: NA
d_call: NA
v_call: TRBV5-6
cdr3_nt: TGTGCCACCGACCGCGGAAATGAGCAGTTCTTC
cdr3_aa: CATDRGNEQFF

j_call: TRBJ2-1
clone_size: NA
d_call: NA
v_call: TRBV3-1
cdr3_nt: TGTGCCAGCAGCCATGACGATGGACGTCGCCCCAATGAGCAGTTCTTC
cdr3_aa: CASSHDDGRRPNEQFF

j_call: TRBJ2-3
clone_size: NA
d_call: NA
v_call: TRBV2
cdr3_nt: TGTGCCAGCAGTGAGAATCGCGCCGACACAGATACGCAGTATTTT
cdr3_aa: CASSENRADTDTQYF

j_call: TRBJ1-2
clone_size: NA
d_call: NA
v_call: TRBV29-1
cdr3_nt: TGCAGCGTTGATCCAGGGCGGAACTATGGCTACACCTTC
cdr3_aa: CSVDPGRNYGYTF

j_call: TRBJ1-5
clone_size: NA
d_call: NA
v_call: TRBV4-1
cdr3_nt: TGCGCCAGCAGCCAAGAAACCGGGAGCAATCAGCCCCAGCATTTT
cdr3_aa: CASSQETGSNQPQHF

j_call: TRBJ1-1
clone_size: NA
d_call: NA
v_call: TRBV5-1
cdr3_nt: TGCGCCAGCAGCTTGGGCGACACTGAAGCTTTCTTT
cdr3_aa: CASSLGDTEAFF

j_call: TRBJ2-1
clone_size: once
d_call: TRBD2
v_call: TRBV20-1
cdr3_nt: TGCAGTGCCCTGATAGCGGGAGAAGAATACAATGAGCAGTTCTTC
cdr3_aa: CSALIAGEEYNEQFF

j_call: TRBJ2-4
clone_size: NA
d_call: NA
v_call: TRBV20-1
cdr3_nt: TGCAGTGCTGGGGACTTTAGCTTCGCCAAAAACATTCAGTACTTC
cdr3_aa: CSAGDFSFAKNIQYF

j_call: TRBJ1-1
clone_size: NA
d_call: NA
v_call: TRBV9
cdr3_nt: TGTGCCAGCAGCGTGACAGTTCGTGACACTGAAGCTTTCTTT
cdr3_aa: CASSVTVRDTEAFF

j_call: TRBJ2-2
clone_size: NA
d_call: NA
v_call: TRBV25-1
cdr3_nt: TGTGCCAGCAGTGCTACAGGGCGCCGCGCCGGGGAGCTGTTTTTT
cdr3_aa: CASSATGRRAGELFF

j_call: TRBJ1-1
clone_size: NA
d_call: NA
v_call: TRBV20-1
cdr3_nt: TGCAGTGCGCGCCGGGACGACACTGAAGCTTTCTTT
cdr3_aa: CSARRDDTEAFF

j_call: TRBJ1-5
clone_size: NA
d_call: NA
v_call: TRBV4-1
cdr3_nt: TGCGCCAGCAGCCAAGGGTGGCAGGGATATCAGCCCCAGCATTTT
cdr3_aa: CASSQGWQGYQPQHF

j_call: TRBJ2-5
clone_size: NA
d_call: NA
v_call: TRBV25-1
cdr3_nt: TGTGCCAGCAGTGACGTCGGGGGGCCCCAAGAGACCCAGTACTTC
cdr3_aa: CASSDVGGPQETQYF

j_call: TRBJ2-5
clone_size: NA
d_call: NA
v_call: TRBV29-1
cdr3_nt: TGCAGCGTGCGGGGCAGTTGGGTCCAAGAGACCCAGTACTTC
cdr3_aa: CSVRGSWVQETQYF

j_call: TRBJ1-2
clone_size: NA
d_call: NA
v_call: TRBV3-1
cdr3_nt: TGTGCCAGCAGCCTTGGGCCTAACTATGGCTACACCTTC
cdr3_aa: CASSLGPNYGYTF

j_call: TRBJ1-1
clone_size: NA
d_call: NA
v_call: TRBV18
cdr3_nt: TGTGCCAGCTCAGCGGGAGGGGGGGCGAACACTGAAGCTTTCTTT
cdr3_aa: CASSAGGGANTEAFF

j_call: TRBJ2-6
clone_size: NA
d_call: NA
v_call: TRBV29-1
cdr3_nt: TGCAGCGTTGGGGGGCGTGGGGCCAACGTCCTGACTTTC
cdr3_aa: CSVGGRGANVLTF

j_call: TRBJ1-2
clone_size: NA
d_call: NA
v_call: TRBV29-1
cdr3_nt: TGCAGCATCCGCGAGGGAGGGCCTGGCTACACCTTC
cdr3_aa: CSIREGGPGYTF

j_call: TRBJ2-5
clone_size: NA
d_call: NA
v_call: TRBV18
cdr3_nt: TGTGCCAGCTCACCACTCCTGAAAGAAGGAGAGACCCAGTACTTC
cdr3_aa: CASSPLLKEGETQYF

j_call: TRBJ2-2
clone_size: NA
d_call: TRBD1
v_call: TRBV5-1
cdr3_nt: TGCGCCAGCAGCTTCAGACAGGGGGTATCCGGGGAGCTGTTTTTT
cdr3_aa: CASSFRQGVSGELFF

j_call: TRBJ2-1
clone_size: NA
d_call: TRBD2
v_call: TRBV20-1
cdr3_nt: TGCAGTGCCGAGGGAGGACTAGTGGGGTTTAGGGATGAGCAGTTCTTC
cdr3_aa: CSAEGGLVGFRDEQFF

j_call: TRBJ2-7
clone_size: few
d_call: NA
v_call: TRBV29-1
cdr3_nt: TGCAGCGCCGAAGGGTCCTACGAGCAGTACTTC
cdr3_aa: CSAEGSYEQYF

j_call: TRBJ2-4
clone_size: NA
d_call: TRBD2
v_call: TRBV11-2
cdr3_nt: TGTGCCAGCAGCTTGGGACTAGCGGGCAAAAACATTCAGTACTTC
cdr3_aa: CASSLGLAGKNIQYF

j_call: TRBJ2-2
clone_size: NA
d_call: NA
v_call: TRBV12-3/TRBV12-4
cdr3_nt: TGTGCCAGCAGTCCCCGCGGTCCAGGGAGCACCGGGGAGCTGTTTTTT
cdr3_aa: CASSPRGPGSTGELFF

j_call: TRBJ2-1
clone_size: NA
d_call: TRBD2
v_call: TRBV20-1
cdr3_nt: TGCAGTGCTAGTTCGGGACTAGCGGCCAATGAGCAGTTCTTC
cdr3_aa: CSASSGLAANEQFF

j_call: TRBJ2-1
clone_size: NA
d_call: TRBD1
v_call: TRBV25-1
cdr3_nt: TGTGCCAGCAGTGAATATTTGGGGACAGGGGGAAAAAATGAGCAGTTCTTC
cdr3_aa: CASSEYLGTGGKNEQFF

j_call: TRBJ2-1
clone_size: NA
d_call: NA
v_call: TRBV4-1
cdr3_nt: TGCGCCAGCAGCCCCCTGGGGGGAGCATGGGATGAGCAGTTCTTC
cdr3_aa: CASSPLGGAWDEQFF

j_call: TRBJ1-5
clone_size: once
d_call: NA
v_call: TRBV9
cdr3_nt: TGTGCCAGCAGCGAAGGGACTATAAGCAATCAGCCCCAGCATTTT
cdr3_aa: CASSEGTISNQPQHF

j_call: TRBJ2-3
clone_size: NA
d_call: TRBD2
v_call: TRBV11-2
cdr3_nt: TGTGCCAGCAGCTTCAATAGCGGGAGAACCACAGATACGCAGTATTTT
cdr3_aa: CASSFNSGRTTDTQYF

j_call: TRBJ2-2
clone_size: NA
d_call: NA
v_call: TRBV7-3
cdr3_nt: TGTGCCAGCAGCCCCGCCGGCACCGGGGAGCTGTTTTTT
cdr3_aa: CASSPAGTGELFF

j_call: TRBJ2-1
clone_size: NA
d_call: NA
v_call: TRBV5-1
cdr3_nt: TGCGCCAGCAAAGAGGGACCGAGCTCCTACAATGAGCAGTTCTTC
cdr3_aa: CASKEGPSSYNEQFF

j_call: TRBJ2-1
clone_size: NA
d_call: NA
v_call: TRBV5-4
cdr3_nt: TGTGCCAGCAGCTTGTCACCGGGCCAGGGTGAGCAGTTCTTC
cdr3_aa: CASSLSPGQGEQFF

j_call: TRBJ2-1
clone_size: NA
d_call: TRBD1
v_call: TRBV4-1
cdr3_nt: TGCGCCAGCAGCAGCAAGCCCGGGGCAGGGGGCGAGGGTGAGCAGTTCTTC
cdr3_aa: CASSSKPGAGGEGEQFF

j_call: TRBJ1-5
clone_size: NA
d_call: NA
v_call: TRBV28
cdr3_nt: TGTGCCAGCAGAGAGACGGGGGCCGTGGGCAATCAGCCCCAGCATTTT
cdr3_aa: CASRETGAVGNQPQHF

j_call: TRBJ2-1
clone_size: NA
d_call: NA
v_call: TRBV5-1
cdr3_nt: TGCGCCAGCAGCGGCGCGGGGTTCAATGAGCAGTTCTTC
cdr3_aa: CASSGAGFNEQFF

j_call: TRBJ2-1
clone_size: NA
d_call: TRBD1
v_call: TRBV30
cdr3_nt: TGTGCCTGCGCCCCGGGACAGGGTTTCGGTGAGCAGTTCTTC
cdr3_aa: CACAPGQGFGEQFF

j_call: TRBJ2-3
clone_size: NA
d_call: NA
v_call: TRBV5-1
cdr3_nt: TGCGCCAGCAGCTTGGGCCAGATTAGCACAGATACGCAGTATTTT
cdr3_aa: CASSLGQISTDTQYF